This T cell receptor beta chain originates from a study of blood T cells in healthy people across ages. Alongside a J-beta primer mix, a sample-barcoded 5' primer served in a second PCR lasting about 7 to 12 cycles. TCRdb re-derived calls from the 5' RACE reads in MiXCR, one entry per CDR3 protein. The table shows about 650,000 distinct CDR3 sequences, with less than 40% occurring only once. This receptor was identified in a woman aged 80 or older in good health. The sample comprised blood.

The CDR3 DNA follows: TGTGCCAGCAGCCCTGGCAGTGTACGGCGCGGTTACGAGCAGTACTTC. Its protein product is CASSPGSVRRGYEQYF. V is TRBV5-4 and J is TRBJ2-7; D is undetermined. This CDR3 is 16 amino acids long. Germline loops: CDR1 SGHNT, CDR2 YYREEE (reference sequence). V lost 4 bases, J lost 4 bases, and 21 bases lay in between.